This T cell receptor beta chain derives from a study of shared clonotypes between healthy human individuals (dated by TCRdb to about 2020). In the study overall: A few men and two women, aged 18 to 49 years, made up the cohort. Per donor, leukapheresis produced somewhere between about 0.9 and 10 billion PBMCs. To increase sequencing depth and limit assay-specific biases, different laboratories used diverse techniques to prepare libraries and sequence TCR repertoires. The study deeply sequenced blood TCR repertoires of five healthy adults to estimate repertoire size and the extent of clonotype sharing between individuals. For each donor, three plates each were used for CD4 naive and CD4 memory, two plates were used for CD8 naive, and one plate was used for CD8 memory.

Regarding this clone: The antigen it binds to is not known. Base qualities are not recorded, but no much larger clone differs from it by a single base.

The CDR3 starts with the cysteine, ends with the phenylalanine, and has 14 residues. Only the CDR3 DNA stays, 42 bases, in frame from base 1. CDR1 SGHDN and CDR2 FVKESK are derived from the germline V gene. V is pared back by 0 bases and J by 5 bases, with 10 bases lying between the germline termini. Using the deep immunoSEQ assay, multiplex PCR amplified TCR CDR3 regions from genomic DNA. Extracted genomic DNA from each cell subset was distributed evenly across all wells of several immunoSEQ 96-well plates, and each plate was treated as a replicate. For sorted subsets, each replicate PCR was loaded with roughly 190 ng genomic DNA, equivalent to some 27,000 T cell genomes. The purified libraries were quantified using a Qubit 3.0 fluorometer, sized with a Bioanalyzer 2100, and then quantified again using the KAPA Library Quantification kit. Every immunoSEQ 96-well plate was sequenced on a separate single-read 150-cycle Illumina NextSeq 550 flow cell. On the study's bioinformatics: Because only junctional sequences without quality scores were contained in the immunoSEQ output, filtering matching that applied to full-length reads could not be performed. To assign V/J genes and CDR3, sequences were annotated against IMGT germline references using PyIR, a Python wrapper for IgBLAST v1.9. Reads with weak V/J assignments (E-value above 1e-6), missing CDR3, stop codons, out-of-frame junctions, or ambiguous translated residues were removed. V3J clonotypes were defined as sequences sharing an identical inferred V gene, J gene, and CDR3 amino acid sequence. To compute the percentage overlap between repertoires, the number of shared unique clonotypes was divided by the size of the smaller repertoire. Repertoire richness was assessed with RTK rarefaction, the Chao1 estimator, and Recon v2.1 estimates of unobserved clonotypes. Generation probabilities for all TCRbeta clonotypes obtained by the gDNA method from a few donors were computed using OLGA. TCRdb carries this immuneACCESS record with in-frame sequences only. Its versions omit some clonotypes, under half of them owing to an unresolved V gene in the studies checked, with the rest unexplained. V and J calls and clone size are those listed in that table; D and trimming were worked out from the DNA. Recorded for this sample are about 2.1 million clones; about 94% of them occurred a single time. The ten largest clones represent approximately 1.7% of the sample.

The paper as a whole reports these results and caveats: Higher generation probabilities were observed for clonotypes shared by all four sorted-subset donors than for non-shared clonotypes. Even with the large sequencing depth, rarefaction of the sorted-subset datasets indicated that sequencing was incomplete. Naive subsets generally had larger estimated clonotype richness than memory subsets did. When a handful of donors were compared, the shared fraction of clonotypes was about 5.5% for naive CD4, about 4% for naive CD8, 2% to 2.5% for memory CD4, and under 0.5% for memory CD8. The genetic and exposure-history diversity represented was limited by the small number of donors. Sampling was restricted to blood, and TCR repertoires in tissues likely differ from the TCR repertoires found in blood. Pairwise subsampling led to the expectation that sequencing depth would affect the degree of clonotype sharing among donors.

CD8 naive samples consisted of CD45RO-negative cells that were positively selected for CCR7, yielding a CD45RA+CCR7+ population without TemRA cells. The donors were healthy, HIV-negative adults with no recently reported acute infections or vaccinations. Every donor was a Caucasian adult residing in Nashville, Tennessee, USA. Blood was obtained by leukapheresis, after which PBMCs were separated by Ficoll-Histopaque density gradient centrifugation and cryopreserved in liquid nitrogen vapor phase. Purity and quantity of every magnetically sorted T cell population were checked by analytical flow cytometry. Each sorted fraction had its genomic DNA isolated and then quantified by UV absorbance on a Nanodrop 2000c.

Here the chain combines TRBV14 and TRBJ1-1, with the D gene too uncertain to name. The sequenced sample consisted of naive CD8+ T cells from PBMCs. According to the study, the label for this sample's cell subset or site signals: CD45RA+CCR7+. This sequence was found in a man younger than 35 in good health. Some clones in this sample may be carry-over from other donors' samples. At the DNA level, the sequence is TGTGCCAGCAGCCAAGATCGGGGTTATACTGAAGCTTTCTTT. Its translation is CASSQDRGYTEAFF.